A single sample gave rise to the 21 T cell receptor beta chains below, sequenced in a study of graft-versus-host responses after intestinal transplantation. Their antigen targets remain unknown. Produced via immunoSEQ multiplex PCR; TCRdb's table is partial and in-frame only. The table lists roughly 93,000 clones, approximately 90% of them singletons. The material sequenced was unstimulated CD8+ T cells sorted from spleen or lymph node cells, taken before transplant. These receptors were obtained from a human donor who was the organ donor for an intestinal transplant.

This sequence joins TRBV27 and TRBJ2-7; 7 nucleotides agree with TRBD2. With 6 bases clipped from V and 7 bases from J, the junction kept 12 bases outside the gene matches. The CDR3 loop spans 14 amino acids. Germline-derived CDR1 and CDR2 are MNHEY and SMNVEV (reference sequence). CDR3 sequence (DNA): TGTGCCAGCAGGGAGGCGGGGGAGAGTGAGGAGCAGTACTTC. It is translated as CASREAGESEEQYF.

The V call is TRBV6-5, the J call TRBJ2-1; D not resolved. Trimming cost V 6 bases and J 5 bases, with 14 bases left between them. The CDR3 covers 14 residues. Germline V gene data show CDR1 as MNHEY and CDR2 as SVGAGI. The CDR3 loop is CASSELNSNNEQFF. In DNA form, the CDR3 reads TGTGCCAGCAGCGAACTCAACAGCAACAATGAGCAGTTCTTC.

V and J are TRBV1 and TRBJ2-2; the DNA was not used to check the table's D call, TRBD1. TRBV1 is a documented pseudogene. CDR3 length: 18 amino acids. DNA for the CDR3: TGCACCAGCAGCCAAGGGGGGGACAGGGGACCGAACACCGGGGAGCTGTTTTTT. This translates into CTSSQGGDRGPNTGELFF.

The V gene is TRBV5-1, the J gene TRBJ2-5, with D possibly being TRBD2 (5 bases). Per germline, CDR1 SGHRS and CDR2 YFSETQ. V shed 7 bases and J shed 4 bases, with 14 bases lying between them. The CDR3 is made up of 13 amino acids. CDR3 sequence: CASGPGFLETQYF. DNA of the CDR3: TGCGCCAGCGGCCCGGGATTCCTAGAGACCCAGTACTTC.

The chain carries TRBV28 and TRBJ2-2, with 11 bases lining up with TRBD2. The CDR3 has 18 amino acids. From germline, CDR1 is MDHEN and CDR2 SYDVKM. Trimming removed 4 bases from V and 3 bases from J; junction bases left unmatched: 10. The chain's CDR3 is CASSSTKRLAGHTGELFF. The CDR3 bases are TGTGCCAGCAGTTCCACCAAAAGACTAGCGGGGCACACCGGGGAGCTGTTTTTT.

The V call is TRBV11-2, the J call TRBJ1-4, with TRBD1 matching 7 bases. V shed 3 bases and J 6 bases; nucleotides not matched to a gene: 7. CDR3 length: 15 amino acids. The germline gives CDR1 SGHAT, CDR2 FQNNGV. The CDR3 is CASSFSDREYEKLFF. The CDR3 nucleotides are TGTGCCAGCAGCTTTAGTGACAGGGAATATGAAAAACTGTTTTTT.

The chain joins TRBV27 to TRBJ1-2; 7 positions match TRBD1. This CDR3 comprises 16 residues. J lost 5 bases, V lost 0 bases, and 9 bases had no gene match. Germline CDR1 is MNHEY and CDR2 is SMNVEV (reference sequence). CDR3 sequence (DNA): TGTGCCAGCAGTTTATCGGGGGACAGTTCCTTTTATGGCTACACCTTC. Translated: CASSLSGDSSFYGYTF.

The J gene is TRBJ1-2, the V gene TRBV9; no reliable D call. Germline V gene sequence: CDR1 SGDLS, CDR2 YYNGEE. Trimming took 0 bases from V and 3 from J, leaving 6 bases between them. The length of the CDR3 is 13 residues. As DNA, the CDR3 is TGTGCCAGCAGCGTAGCCACAGACTATGGCTACACCTTC. Translating gives CASSVATDYGYTF.

V and J are TRBV29-1 and TRBJ2-5; 7 nucleotides align to TRBD2. The length of the CDR3 is 17 residues. The junction had 13 bases not matched to a gene; V was cut back by 0 bases and J by 3 bases. Germline values: CDR1 SQVTM, CDR2 ANQGSEA. CDR3 sequence (DNA): TGCAGCGTTGAAGATTTGATGGGAGGGAGCTCTAAAGAGACCCAGTACTTC. Amino acids: CSVEDLMGGSSKETQYF.

The chain is built from TRBV28 and TRBJ2-5; D is possibly TRBD1 (5 bases). The CDR3 has 15 amino acids. V lost 6 bases, J lost 1 base, and 15 bases lay in between. The germline gives CDR1 MDHEN, CDR2 SYDVKM. In nucleotides, the CDR3 is TGTGCCAGCAGCGCAACAGGAGCCTTCCAAGAGACCCAGTACTTC. Protein sequence: CASSATGAFQETQYF. The full variable domain, rest sourced from reference TRBV28 and TRBJ2-5, is DVKVTQSSRYLVKRTGEKVFLECVQDMDHENMFWYRQDPGLGLRLIYFSYDVKMKEKGDIPEGYSVSREKKERFSLILESASTNQTSMYLCASSATGAFQETQYFGPGTRLLVL.

This chain connects TRBV28 to TRBJ1-1; D gene ambiguous. Germline V gene lookup returns CDR1 MDHEN and CDR2 SYDVKM. V dropped 3 bases and J dropped 2 bases, with 7 bases sitting between them. The CDR3 has 13 amino acids. The CDR3, as DNA: TGTGCCAGCAGTTTGCGCTTTAACACTGAAGCTTTCTTT. Its translation: CASSLRFNTEAFF.

The rearrangement links TRBV28 to TRBJ2-5; 10 nucleotides line up with TRBD1. Germline loops: CDR1 MDHEN, CDR2 SYDVKM. The CDR3 loop spans 14 amino acids. J was trimmed by 5 bases and V by 6 bases; bases with no gene match: 6. CDR3 sequence reads: CASSPTGGGETQYF. Written as DNA, the CDR3 is TGTGCCAGCAGCCCGACAGGGGGCGGGGAGACCCAGTACTTC.

The CDR3: CASSIAAGGYEQYF. CDR3 nucleotide sequence: TGTGCCAGTAGTATAGCGGCAGGGGGATACGAGCAGTACTTC. The gene calls are TRBV19 and TRBJ2-7; TRBD1 aligns across 7 bases. The V segment lost 1 base and the J segment 4 bases; nucleotides outside the gene matches: 4. The germline CDR1 and CDR2 sequences are LNHDA and SQIVND (reference sequence). The CDR3 has 14 residues. Supplemented by reference TRBV19 and TRBJ2-7, the full variable domain reads DGGITQSPKYLFRKEGQNVTLSCEQNLNHDAMYWYRQDPGQGLRLIYYSQIVNDFQKGDIAEGYSVSREKKESFPLTVTSAQKNPTAFYLCASSIAAGGYEQYFGPGTRLTVT.

The CDR3 nucleotides are TGTGCCAGCAGCTTAGGCAGGGACTACGAGCAGTACTTC. This codes for CASSLGRDYEQYF. The chain links TRBV11-2 to TRBJ2-7; D possibly corresponds to TRBD1 (5 bases). The CDR3 spans 13 residues. V was clipped by 1 base and J by 3 bases, with 7 bases between them. The germline CDR1 and CDR2 sequences are SGHAT and FQNNGV.

This clone was seen once. This sequence joins TRBV27 and TRBJ2-3; the D gene is possibly TRBD1 (6 bases). The CDR3 sequence is 17 residues long. Looked up from germline, CDR1 is MNHEY and CDR2 is SMNVEV (reference sequence). Trimming removed 6 bases from V and 4 bases from J, with 23 bases in between. The CDR3 DNA is TGTGCCAGCAGCCCCACGGGGCAGGGGATTTGGTCAGATACGCAGTATTTT. Protein product: CASSPTGQGIWSDTQYF.

This sequence joins TRBV9 and TRBJ2-1; 7 bases map to TRBD1. V shed 0 bases and J 3 bases; nucleotides not matched to a gene: 3. Germline CDR1 reads SGDLS; CDR2 reads YYNGEE. The length of the CDR3 is 15 residues. This chain's CDR3 is CASSVGGTDYNEQFF. The CDR3 DNA is TGTGCCAGCAGCGTAGGAGGGACAGACTACAATGAGCAGTTCTTC.

This chain connects TRBV15 to TRBJ2-2; 8 nucleotides line up with TRBD1. Germline V lookup: CDR1 LNHNV, CDR2 YYDKDF (reference sequence). V lost 5 bases, J lost 6 bases, and 5 bases stayed unmatched. CDR3 length: 14 amino acids. CDR3 nucleotide sequence: TGTGCCACCAGCGGAAGGACAGGGTCCGGGGAGCTGTTTTTT. Translation gives CATSGRTGSGELFF.

The V and J genes are TRBV29-1 and TRBJ2-6; TRBD1 aligns across 9 bases. Germline CDR1 is SQVTM and CDR2 is ANQGSEA. CDR3 length: 16 residues. V shed 4 bases, J shed 2 bases, and the junction held 6 bases outside the gene matches. CDR3 in DNA: TGCAGCGTTGCGGGACAGGGTAAAGCTGGGGCCAACGTCCTGACTTTC. Its translation is CSVAGQGKAGANVLTF.

The chain carries TRBV5-6 and TRBJ2-7, with D tentatively TRBD2 (6 bases). The V end was cut by 1 base, the J end by 3 bases, with 11 bases between. CDR3 length: 14 residues. Germline assignment: CDR1 SGHDT and CDR2 YYEEEE. CDR3 loop: CASSLPGDLYEQYF. For the CDR3, the DNA is TGTGCCAGCAGCTTGCCGGGGGACCTCTACGAGCAGTACTTC.

The rearrangement uses TRBV28 and TRBJ2-7; 8 bases match TRBD1. V shed 4 bases and J 3 bases; nucleotides not matched to a gene: 2. CDR1 is MDHEN and CDR2 is SYDVKM in the germline V gene. The CDR3 is made up of 13 amino acids. The CDR3 is CASSSGQVYEQYF. In DNA form, the CDR3 reads TGTGCCAGCAGTTCGGGACAGGTCTACGAGCAGTACTTC.

The genes are TRBV15 and TRBJ2-7; TRBD2 matches at 10 bases. Germline V CDR1 and CDR2: LNHNV, YYDKDF (reference sequence). Unmatched junction bases numbered 8, after V lost 5 bases and J lost 1 base. The CDR3 length is 16 residues. The CDR3 sequence: CATSADLAGVSYEQYF. CDR3 bases: TGTGCCACCAGCGCTGACCTAGCGGGGGTATCCTACGAGCAGTACTTC.